The next 20 T cell receptor beta chains were all read from a single sample in a study of breast tumors, draining lymph nodes, adjacent tissues. TCRdb re-analysed the multiplex PCR reads in MiXCR, keeping a single row per CDR3 protein. The sample carries 15,000 to 20,000 distinct CDR3 sequences, approximately 41% recorded once. The sequenced sample was breast tumor tissue. All receptors derive from a female donor with breast cancer. Some clones in this sample may be carry-over from other donors' samples.

Regarding this clonotype: It is unclear where the CDR3 begins or ends on the DNA, so no DNA is shown, and the CDR3 is as TCRdb lists it. CDR3 residues: CSASSGEGDNEQFFGELFF. The chain has TRBV20-1 and TRBJ2-2; no check of the table's D call, TRBD2, against the DNA was made. Germline lookup yields CDR1 DFQATT and CDR2 SNEGSKA (reference sequence). The CDR3 adds up to 19 amino acids, both ends counted.

In the case of this clonotype: This may stem from a read error, because a much larger clone lies one nucleotide away. CDR3 nucleotide sequence: TGTGCCAGCAGTTTCGGGACAGCCTCCTACGAGCAGTACTTC. This sequence encodes CASSFGTASYEQYF. This chain joins TRBV12-3 or TRBV12-4 and TRBJ2-7; TRBD1 matches at 7 bases. Trimming took 3 bases from V and 0 from J; bases not matched to a gene: 2. The CDR3 runs to 14 residues.

This clonotype was seen at least ten times. The chain uses TRBV12-3 or TRBV12-4 and TRBJ1-2, with no clear D. The CDR3 extends over 13 amino acids. V was shortened by 2 bases and J by 2 bases, with 6 bases between the two germline ends. The CDR3 DNA is TGTGCCAGCAGTTTAAAAGCCAACTATGGCTACACCTTC. It translates to CASSLKANYGYTF.

The genes are TRBV6-5 and TRBJ1-2; D possibly corresponds to TRBD1 (5 bases). CDR3 length: 14 amino acids. The V end was cut by 5 bases, the J end by 6 bases, with 16 bases between. Germline values: CDR1 MNHEY, CDR2 SVGAGI. CDR3 coding DNA: TGTGCCAGCAGTCACGGTCAGGGTCTCGATGGCTACACCTTC. This gives the protein CASSHGQGLDGYTF.

By share of the sample, this clonotype is medium-sized. The rearrangement joins TRBV19 to TRBJ2-5, with TRBD1 matching 11 bases. The germline V gene encodes CDR1 LNHDA and CDR2 SQIVND (reference sequence). This CDR3 contains 15 residues. The V and J ends lost 7 bases and 5 bases, in that order; junction bases with no gene match: 9. The CDR3, as DNA: TGTGCCAGTACCCCGGGACAGGGGGATTCGGAGACCCAGTACTTC. Translating gives CASTPGQGDSETQYF.

This clonotype was recorded many times. The V call is TRBV9, the J call TRBJ2-5; 7 nucleotides agree with TRBD2. The V segment lost 4 bases and the J segment 3 bases; nucleotides outside the gene matches: 6. The CDR3 consists of 14 residues. The V gene's germline CDR1 is SGDLS and CDR2 YYNGEE. The CDR3 sequence is CASSLRDYKETQYF. The CDR3 nucleotides are TGTGCCAGCAGCCTCCGGGACTACAAAGAGACCCAGTACTTC.

The rearrangement uses TRBV20-1 and TRBJ2-1, with D perhaps being TRBD1 or TRBD2 (5 bases each). CDR1 is DFQATT, CDR2 SNEGSKA, per germline (reference sequence). V was pared by 5 bases and J by 9 bases, with 23 bases between. The CDR3 consists of 15 residues. CDR3 bases: TGCAGTGCTCGACGCACAAGGGCGAGAGGGGCTGAGCAGTTCTTC. Protein product: CSARRTRARGAEQFF.

This clonotype was counted many times. This chain joins TRBV30 and TRBJ2-3; D might be TRBD1 (6 bases). V dropped 1 base and J dropped 0 bases, with 8 bases sitting between them. CDR1 is GTSNPN and CDR2 is SVGIG in the germline V gene (reference sequence). The length of the CDR3 is 14 residues. The CDR3 DNA reads TGTGCCTGGAGTGCAGGGGCGAGCACAGATACGCAGTATTTT. Translating it yields CAWSAGASTDTQYF. The variable domain in full, with the rest retrieved from reference TRBV30 and TRBJ2-3, is SQTIHQWPATLVQPVGSPLSLECTVEGTSNPNLYWYRQAAGRGLQLLFYSVGIGQISSEVPQNLSASRPQDRQFILSSKKLLLSDSGFYLCAWSAGASTDTQYFGPGTRLTVL.

The chain combines TRBV29-1 with TRBJ2-3; D is perhaps TRBD1 or TRBD2 (5 bases each). The germline V gene has CDR1 SQVTM and CDR2 ANQGSEA. The V end lost 2 bases, the J end lost 2 bases, and 11 bases lay between the germline ends. The CDR3 covers 14 residues. The CDR3 coding sequence is TGCAGCGTTGAAAGCGGACATCACACAGATACGCAGTATTTT. This translates into CSVESGHHTDTQYF.

This clonotype was detected ten times or more. The chain is built from TRBV20-1 and TRBJ1-2, with unresolved D. With 3 bases removed from V and 5 bases from J, the gap between germline ends came to 10 bases. CDR1 is DFQATT and CDR2 is SNEGSKA in the germline V gene (reference sequence). The CDR3 contains 12 residues. The CDR3 DNA sequence: TGCAGTGCTAGGACGTATCAATATGGCTACACCTTC. Translating gives CSARTYQYGYTF.

This chain uses TRBV7-9 with TRBJ1-2, with 7 bases that match TRBD1. This CDR3 has 13 residues. J gave up 7 bases and V 1 base, and 3 bases lay outside the gene matches. CDR1 is SEHNR, CDR2 FQNEAQ, per germline (reference sequence). This chain's CDR3 is CASSLEGAGGYTF. The CDR3 nucleotides are TGTGCCAGCAGCTTAGAGGGGGCTGGTGGCTACACCTTC.

This clonotype appeared many times. A single base separates this from a much larger clone, so it may be a read error. The rearrangement uses TRBV20-1 and TRBJ2-5; D may be TRBD1 or TRBD2 (5 bases each). The CDR3 is 14 residues long. The V and J ends lost 2 bases and 8 bases respectively, with 18 bases between them. CDR1 is DFQATT, CDR2 SNEGSKA, per germline (reference sequence). The CDR3 loop reads CSARPRGEPTTQYF. For the CDR3, the DNA is TGCAGTGCTAGACCCCGAGGGGAACCAACAACCCAGTACTTC.

This clonotype was seen repeatedly, ten times or more. The rearrangement uses TRBV19 and TRBJ1-2; 12 positions agree with TRBD1. Looked up from germline, CDR1 is LNHDA and CDR2 is SQIVND (reference sequence). With V trimmed by 5 bases and J by 4 bases, 8 bases remained unmatched. There are 16 residues in the CDR3. CDR3 sequence reads: CASSLPGQGASYGYTF. CDR3 nucleotides: TGTGCCAGTAGTTTACCGGGACAGGGGGCGTCCTATGGCTACACCTTC.

This clonotype was counted at least ten times. The genes are TRBV6-5 and TRBJ2-3, with 14 bases identical to TRBD2. This CDR3 has 18 amino acids. Germline V gene sequence: CDR1 MNHEY, CDR2 SVGAGI. Trimming took 5 bases from V and 3 from J; bases not matched to a gene: 10. The CDR3 here is CASSPWTSGRRRTDTQYF. CDR3 DNA sequence: TGTGCCAGCAGTCCTTGGACTAGCGGGAGGCGGAGGACAGATACGCAGTATTTT.

About this clonotype itself: Because it lacks the conserved phenylalanine or tryptophan at the end, this CDR3 is likely a read error. This chain joins TRBV7-9 and TRBJ2-5, with TRBD1 matching over 7 bases. The CDR3 covers 14 residues. After removal of 6 bases from V and 2 bases from J, the junction contained 6 bases not matched to a gene. The germline V gene has CDR1 SEHNR and CDR2 FQNEAQ (reference sequence). The CDR3 sequence: CASSTGTAQETQYL. CDR3 nucleotide sequence: TGTGCCAGCAGTACCGGGACAGCGCAAGAGACCCAGTACCTC.

This clonotype counts as medium-sized. CDR3 in DNA: TGTGCCAGCAGCTTTGGGGCGACTAGCAGCTACGAGCAGTACTTC. Residues: CASSFGATSSYEQYF. The V call is TRBV7-8, the J call TRBJ2-7; 7 positions match TRBD2. The V gene's germline CDR1 is SGHVS and CDR2 FQNEAQ. V shed 3 bases and J 3 bases; nucleotides not matched to a gene: 8. The CDR3 contains 15 residues.

In this sample, this clonotype turned up many times. The chain carries TRBV7-9 and TRBJ2-1; 14 bases are shared with TRBD2. CDR1 and CDR2 from the germline V gene are SEHNR and FQNEAQ (reference sequence). The CDR3 runs 17 residues. The V segment lost 4 bases and the J segment 2 bases; nucleotides outside the gene matches: 4. The CDR3 here is CASSSGTSGSTYNEQFF. CDR3 nucleotides: TGTGCCAGCAGCTCAGGGACTAGCGGGAGTACCTACAATGAGCAGTTCTTC.

At least ten counts were recorded for this clonotype. This chain joins TRBV6-2 or TRBV6-3 and TRBJ2-1, with a weak D call TRBD2 (6 bases). CDR3 length: 12 residues. Per germline, CDR1 MNHEY and CDR2 SVGEGT. V gave up 5 bases and J gave up 7 bases, with 9 bases separating them. CDR3 residues: CASSPLANEQFF. The CDR3 DNA is TGTGCCAGCAGTCCTCTAGCGAATGAGCAGTTCTTC.

In its sample, this clonotype was seen many times. The chain couples TRBV30 to TRBJ1-3; D may be TRBD1 (5 bases). CDR3 length equals 15 residues. In germline, CDR1 is GTSNPN, CDR2 SVGIG (reference sequence). The V gene lost 2 bases and the J gene lost 4 bases, with 15 bases spanning the gap. The CDR3 region is CAWSRVGAQGNTIYF. The CDR3 region has the DNA TGTGCCTGGAGTCGTGTCGGGGCCCAGGGAAACACCATATATTTT.

This clonotype was found many times. The genes are TRBV27 and TRBJ2-7; D tentatively reads TRBD1 or TRBD2 (5 bases each). V lost 5 bases and J 3 bases, leaving 5 bases between the germline ends. The CDR3 is made up of 11 amino acids. CDR1 MNHEY and CDR2 SMNVEV come from the germline V gene (reference sequence). The CDR3 sequence: CASSGGYEQYF. The DNA of the CDR3 is TGTGCCAGCAGTGGGGGCTACGAGCAGTACTTC.